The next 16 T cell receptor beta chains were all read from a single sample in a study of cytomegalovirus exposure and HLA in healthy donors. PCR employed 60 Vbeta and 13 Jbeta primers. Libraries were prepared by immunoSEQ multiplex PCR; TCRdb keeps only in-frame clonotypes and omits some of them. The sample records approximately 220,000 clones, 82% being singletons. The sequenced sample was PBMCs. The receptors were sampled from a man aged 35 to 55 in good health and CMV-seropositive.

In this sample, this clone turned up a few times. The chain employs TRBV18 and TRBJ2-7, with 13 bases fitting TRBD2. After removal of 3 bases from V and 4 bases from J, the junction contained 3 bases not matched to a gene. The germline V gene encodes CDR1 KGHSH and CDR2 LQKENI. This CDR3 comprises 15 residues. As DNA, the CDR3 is TGTGCCAGCTCACCCTGGACTAGCGGGAGTTACGAGCAGTACTTC. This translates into CASSPWTSGSYEQYF.

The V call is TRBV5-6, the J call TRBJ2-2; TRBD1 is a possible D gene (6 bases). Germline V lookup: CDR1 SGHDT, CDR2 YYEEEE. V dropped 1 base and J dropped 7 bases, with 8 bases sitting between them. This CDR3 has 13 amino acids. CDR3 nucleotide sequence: TGTGCCAGCAGCTTGACCAGGGGCGGGGAGCTGTTTTTT. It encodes CASSLTRGGELFF.

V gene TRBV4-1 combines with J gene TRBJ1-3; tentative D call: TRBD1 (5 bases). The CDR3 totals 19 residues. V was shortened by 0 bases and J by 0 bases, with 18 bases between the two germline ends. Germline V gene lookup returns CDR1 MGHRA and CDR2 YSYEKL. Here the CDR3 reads CASSQDQFSGLLSGNTIYF. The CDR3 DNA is TGCGCCAGCAGCCAAGATCAGTTTTCGGGACTCCTCTCTGGAAACACCATATATTTT.

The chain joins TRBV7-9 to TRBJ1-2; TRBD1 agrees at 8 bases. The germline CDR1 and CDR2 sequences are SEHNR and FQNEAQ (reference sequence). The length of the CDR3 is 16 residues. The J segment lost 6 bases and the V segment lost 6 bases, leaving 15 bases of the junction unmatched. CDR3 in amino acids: CASSYTRVGTGHGYTF. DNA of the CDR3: TGTGCCAGCAGTTATACAAGGGTCGGGACAGGTCATGGCTACACCTTC. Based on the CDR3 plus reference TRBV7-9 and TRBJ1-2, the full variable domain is DTGVSQNPRHKITKRGQNVTFRCDPISEHNRLYWYRQTLGQGPEFLTYFQNEAQLEKSRLLSDRFSAERPKGSFSTLEIQRTEQGDSAMYLCASSYTRVGTGHGYTFGSGTRLTVV.

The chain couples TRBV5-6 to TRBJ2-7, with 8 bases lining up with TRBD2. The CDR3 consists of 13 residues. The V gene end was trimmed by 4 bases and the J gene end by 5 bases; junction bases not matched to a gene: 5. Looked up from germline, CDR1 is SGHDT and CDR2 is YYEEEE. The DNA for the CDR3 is TGTGCCAGCAGCACCGGGACTAGGGACGAGCAGTACGTC. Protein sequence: CASSTGTRDEQYV.

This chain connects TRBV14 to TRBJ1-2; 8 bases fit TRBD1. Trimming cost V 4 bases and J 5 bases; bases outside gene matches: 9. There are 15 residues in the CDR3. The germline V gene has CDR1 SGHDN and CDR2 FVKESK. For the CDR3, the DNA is TGTGCCAGCAGCCCACGGACAGGGTTTATGTATGGCTACACCTTC. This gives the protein CASSPRTGFMYGYTF.

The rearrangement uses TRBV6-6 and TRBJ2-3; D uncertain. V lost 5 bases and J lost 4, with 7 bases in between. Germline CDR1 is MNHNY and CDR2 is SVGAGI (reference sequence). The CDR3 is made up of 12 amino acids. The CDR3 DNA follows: TGTGCCAGCAGTCCACTCGCAGATACGCAGTATTTT. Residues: CASSPLADTQYF.

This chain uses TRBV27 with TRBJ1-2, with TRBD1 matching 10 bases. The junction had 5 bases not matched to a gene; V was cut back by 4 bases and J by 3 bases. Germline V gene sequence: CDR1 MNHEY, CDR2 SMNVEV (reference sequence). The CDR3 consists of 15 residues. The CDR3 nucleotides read TGTGCCAGCAGTTCTTTGACAGGGGGCCACTATGGCTACACCTTC. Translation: CASSSLTGGHYGYTF.

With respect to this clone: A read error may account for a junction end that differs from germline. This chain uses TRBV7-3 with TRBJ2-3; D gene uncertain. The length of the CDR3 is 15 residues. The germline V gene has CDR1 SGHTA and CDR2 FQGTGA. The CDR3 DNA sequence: TGTGCCAGCAGCTACGGGTCGCAAAGCATAGATACGCAGTATTTT. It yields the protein CASSYGSQSIDTQYF.

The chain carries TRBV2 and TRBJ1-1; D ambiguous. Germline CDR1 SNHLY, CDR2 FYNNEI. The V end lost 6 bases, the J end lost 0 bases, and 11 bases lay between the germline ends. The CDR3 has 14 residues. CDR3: CASSGNSMNTEAFF. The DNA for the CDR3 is TGTGCCAGCAGCGGAAACAGCATGAACACTGAAGCTTTCTTT.

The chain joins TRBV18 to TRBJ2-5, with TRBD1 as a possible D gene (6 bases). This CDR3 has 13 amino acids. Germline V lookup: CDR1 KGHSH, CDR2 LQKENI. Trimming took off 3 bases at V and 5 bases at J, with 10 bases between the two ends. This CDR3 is CASSPGQSETQYF. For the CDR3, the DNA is TGTGCCAGCTCACCCGGACAGTCGGAGACCCAGTACTTC.

The CDR3 sequence: CASQEVNYNEQFF. As DNA, the CDR3 is TGTGCCAGCCAGGAGGTCAACTACAATGAGCAGTTCTTC. V usage is TRBV6-1 and J usage is TRBJ2-1, with D maybe TRBD2 (5 bases). Trimming took 8 bases from V and 3 from J, leaving 11 bases between them. This CDR3 is 13 amino acids long. Germline CDR1 MNHNS, CDR2 SASEGT.

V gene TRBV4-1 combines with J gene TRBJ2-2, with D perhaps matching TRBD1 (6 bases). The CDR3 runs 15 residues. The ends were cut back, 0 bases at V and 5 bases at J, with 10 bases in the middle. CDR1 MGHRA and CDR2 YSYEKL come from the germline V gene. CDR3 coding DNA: TGCGCCAGCAGCCAAGAAACAGGGATTACCGGGGAGCTGTTTTTT. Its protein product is CASSQETGITGELFF.

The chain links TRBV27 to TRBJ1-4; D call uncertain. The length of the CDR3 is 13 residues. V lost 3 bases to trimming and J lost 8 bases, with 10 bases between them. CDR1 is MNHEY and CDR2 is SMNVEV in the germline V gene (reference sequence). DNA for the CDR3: TGTGCCAGCAGTTTTGGGGAGTGGGAAAAACTGTTTTTT. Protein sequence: CASSFGEWEKLFF.

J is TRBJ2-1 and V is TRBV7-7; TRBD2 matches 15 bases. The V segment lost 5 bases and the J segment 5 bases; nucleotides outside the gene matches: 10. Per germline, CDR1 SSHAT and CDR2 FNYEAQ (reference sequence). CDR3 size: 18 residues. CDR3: CASSPGLAGGPRHNEQFF. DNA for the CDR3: TGTGCCAGCAGCCCTGGACTAGCGGGAGGGCCCCGTCACAATGAGCAGTTCTTC.

CDR3 coding DNA: TGTGCCAGCAGCCTCCAGGGGGGCCGCACAGATACGCAGTATTTT. It specifies CASSLQGGRTDTQYF. J is TRBJ2-3 and V is TRBV7-3, with a tentative D call TRBD1 (7 bases). CDR3 length: 15 amino acids. V gave up 5 bases and J gave up 1 base, with 13 bases separating them. Germline CDR1 and CDR2: SGHTA and FQGTGA.